This entry lists 2 T cell receptor beta chains sequenced from one sample in a study of OX40 agonist ivuxolimab in advanced cancers. Using immunoSEQ multiplex PCR, the repertoire was profiled, and TCRdb retains in-frame clones only, with some absent. Among roughly 9,700 clones listed, over 65% were seen once. This specimen consisted of CD4+ or CD8+ T cells sorted from blood, obtained in a trial of the OX40 agonist ivuxolimab. All receptors derive from an adult with an advanced solid tumor such as melanoma, head and neck, liver or kidney cancer.

J is TRBJ2-6 and V is TRBV7-9; unclear D gene. The V end was cut by 5 bases, the J end by 0 bases, with 14 bases between. CDR1 is SEHNR and CDR2 is FQNEAQ in the germline V gene (reference sequence). The CDR3 is made up of 17 amino acids. CDR3 loop: CASSPPGLLSGANVLTF. The CDR3 DNA sequence: TGTGCCAGCAGCCCACCGGGCCTGCTCTCTGGGGCCAACGTCCTGACTTTC.

The table lists this clone with a few counts. CDR3 in amino acids: CASSYSGPDGYTF. CDR3 in DNA: TGTGCCAGCAGTTACTCTGGTCCCGATGGCTACACCTTC. V and J are TRBV6-6 and TRBJ1-2; D unclear. This CDR3 is 13 amino acids long. V lost 0 bases, J lost 6 bases, and 8 bases lay in between. Germline-derived CDR1 and CDR2 are MNHNY and SVGAGI (reference sequence).